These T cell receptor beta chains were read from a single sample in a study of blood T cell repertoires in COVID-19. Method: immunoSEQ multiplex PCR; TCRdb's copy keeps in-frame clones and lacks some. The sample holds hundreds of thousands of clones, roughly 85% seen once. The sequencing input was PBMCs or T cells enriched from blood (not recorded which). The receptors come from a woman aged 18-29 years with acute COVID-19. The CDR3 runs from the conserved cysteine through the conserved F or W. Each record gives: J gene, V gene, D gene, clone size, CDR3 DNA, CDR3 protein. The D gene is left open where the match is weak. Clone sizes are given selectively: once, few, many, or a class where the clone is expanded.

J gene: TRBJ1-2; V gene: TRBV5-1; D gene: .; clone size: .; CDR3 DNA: TGCGCCAGCAGCTTGACGGGGGGAACTAACTATGGCTACACCTTC; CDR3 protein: CASSLTGGTNYGYTF
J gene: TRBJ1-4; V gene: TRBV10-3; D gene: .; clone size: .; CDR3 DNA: TGTGCCATCAAAGGGGAGGAAGAAAAACTGTTTTTT; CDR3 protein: CAIKGEEEKLFF
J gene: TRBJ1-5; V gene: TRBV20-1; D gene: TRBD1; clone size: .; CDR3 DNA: TGCAGTGCTAGTCTCGGACAGGGAGGCAATCAGCCCCAGCATTTT; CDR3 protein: CSASLGQGGNQPQHF
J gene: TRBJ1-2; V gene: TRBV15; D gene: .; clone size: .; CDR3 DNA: TGTGCCACCAGCCTAGAGGATGTACAGGCTAACTATGGCTACACCTTC; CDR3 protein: CATSLEDVQANYGYTF
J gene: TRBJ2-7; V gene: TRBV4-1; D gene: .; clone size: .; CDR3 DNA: TGCGCCAGCAGCCAAGATCAATCATACGAGCAGTACTTC; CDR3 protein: CASSQDQSYEQYF
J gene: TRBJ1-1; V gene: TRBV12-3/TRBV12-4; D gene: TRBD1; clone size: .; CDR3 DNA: TGTGCCAGCAGCAGACAGGGAATCACTGAAGCTTTCTTT; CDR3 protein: CASSRQGITEAFF
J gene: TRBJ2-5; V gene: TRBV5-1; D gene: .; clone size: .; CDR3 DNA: TGCGCCAGCAGCTTGGCCAGCCGCCAGGGAGAGACCCAGTACTTC; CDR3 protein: CASSLASRQGETQYF
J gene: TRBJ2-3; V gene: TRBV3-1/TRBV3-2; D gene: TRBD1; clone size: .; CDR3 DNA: TGTGCCAGCAGGGCAGGGGGTTCCGCGCAGTATTTT; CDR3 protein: CASRAGGSAQYF
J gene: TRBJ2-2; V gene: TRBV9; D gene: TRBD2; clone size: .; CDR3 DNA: TGTGCCAGCAGCGCCGATAGCGGGAGCAGCACCGGGGAGCTGTTTTTT; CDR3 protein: CASSADSGSSTGELFF
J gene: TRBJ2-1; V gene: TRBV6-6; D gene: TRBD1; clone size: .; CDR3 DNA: TGTGCCAGCAGCCCCCGACAGGGCGAAGCCTACAATGAGCAGTTCTTC; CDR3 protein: CASSPRQGEAYNEQFF
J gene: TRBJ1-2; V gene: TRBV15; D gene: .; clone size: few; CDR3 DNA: TGTGCCACCAGCAGGGTAGCCGGGGAACCTAACTATGGCTACACCTTC; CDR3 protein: CATSRVAGEPNYGYTF
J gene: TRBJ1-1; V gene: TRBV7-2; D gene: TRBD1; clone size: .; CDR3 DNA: TGTGCCAGCAGCTTATTCGGGACAGGGACCACTGAAGCTTTCTTT; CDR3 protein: CASSLFGTGTTEAFF
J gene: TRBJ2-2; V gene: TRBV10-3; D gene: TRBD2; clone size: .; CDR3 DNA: TGTGCCATCAGTGAGATAGCGGGAGTTGCGGCCGGGGAGCTGTTTTTT; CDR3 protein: CAISEIAGVAAGELFF